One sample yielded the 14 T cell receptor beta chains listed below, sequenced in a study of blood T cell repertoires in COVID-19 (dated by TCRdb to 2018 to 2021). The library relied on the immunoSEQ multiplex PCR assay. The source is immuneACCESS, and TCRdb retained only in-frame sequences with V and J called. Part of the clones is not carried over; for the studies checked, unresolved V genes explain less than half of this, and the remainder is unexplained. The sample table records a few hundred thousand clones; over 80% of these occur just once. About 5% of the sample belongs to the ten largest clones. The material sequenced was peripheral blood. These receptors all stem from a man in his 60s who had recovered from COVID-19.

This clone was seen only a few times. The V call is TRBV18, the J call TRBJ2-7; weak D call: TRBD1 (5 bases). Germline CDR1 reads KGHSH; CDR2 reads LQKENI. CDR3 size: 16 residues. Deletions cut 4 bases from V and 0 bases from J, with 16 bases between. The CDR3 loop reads CASSQGPNSLSYEQYF. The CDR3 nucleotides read TGTGCCAGCTCACAGGGGCCCAACTCCCTCTCCTACGAGCAGTACTTC.

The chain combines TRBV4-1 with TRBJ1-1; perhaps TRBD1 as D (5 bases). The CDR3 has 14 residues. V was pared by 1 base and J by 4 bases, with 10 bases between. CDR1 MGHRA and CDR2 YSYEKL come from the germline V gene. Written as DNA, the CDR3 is TGCGCCAGCAGCCAAGCTCGGGGGGTCACTGAAGCTTTCTTT. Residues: CASSQARGVTEAFF.

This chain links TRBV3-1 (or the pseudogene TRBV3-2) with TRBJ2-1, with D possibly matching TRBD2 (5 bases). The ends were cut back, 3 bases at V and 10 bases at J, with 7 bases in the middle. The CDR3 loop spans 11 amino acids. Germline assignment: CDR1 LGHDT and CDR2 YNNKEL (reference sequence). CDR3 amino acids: CASSQSGEQFF. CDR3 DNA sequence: TGTGCCAGCAGCCAGTCGGGGGAGCAGTTCTTC.

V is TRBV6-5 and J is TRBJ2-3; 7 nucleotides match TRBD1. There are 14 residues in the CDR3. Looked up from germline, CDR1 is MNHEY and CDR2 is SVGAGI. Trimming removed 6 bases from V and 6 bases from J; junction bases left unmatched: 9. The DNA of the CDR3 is TGTGCCAGCAGGCCGGGACAGCCATTGGATACGCAGTATTTT. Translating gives CASRPGQPLDTQYF.

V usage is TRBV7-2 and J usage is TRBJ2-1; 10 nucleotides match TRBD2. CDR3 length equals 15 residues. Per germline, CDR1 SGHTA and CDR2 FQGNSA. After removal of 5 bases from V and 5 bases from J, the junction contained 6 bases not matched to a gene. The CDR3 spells CASSKLAGTNNEQFF. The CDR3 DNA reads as TGTGCCAGCAGCAAACTAGCGGGGACTAACAATGAGCAGTTCTTC.

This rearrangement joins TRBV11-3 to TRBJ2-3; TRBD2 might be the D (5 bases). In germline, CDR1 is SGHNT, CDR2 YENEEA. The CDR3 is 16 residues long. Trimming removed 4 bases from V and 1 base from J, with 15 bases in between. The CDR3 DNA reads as TGTGCCAGCAGCTCCGGGCTCTCGGAGGGCACAGATACGCAGTATTTT. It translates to CASSSGLSEGTDTQYF. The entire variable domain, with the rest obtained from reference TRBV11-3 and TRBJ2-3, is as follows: EAGVVQSPRYKIIEKKQPVAFWCNPISGHNTLYWYLQNLGQGPELLIRYENEEAVDDSQLPKDRFSAERLKGVDSTLKIQPAELGDSAVYLCASSSGLSEGTDTQYFGPGTRLTVL.

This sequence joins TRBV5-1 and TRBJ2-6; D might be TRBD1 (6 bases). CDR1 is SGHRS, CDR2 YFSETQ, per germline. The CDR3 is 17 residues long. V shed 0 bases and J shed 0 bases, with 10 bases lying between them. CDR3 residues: CASSLGRGFSGANVLTF. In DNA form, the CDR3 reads TGCGCCAGCAGCTTGGGCAGGGGATTCTCTGGGGCCAACGTCCTGACTTTC.

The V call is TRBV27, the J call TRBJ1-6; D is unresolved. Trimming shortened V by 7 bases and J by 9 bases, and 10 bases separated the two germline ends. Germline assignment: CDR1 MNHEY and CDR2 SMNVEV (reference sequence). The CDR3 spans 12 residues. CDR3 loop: CASKESRSPLHF. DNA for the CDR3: TGTGCCAGCAAAGAGAGTCGTTCACCCCTCCACTTT.

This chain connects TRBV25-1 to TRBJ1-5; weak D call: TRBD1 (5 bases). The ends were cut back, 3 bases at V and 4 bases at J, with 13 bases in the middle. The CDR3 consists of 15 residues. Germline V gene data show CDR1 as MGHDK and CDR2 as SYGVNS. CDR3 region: CASSDGRGWNQPQHF. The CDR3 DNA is TGTGCCAGCAGTGACGGAAGGGGTTGGAATCAGCCCCAGCATTTT.

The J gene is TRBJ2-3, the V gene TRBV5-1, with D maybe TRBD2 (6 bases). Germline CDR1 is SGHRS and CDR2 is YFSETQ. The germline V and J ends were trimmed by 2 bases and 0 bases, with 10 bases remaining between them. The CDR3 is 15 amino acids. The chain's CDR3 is CASSLDGTSTDTQYF. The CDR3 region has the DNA TGCGCCAGCAGCTTAGACGGGACTAGCACAGATACGCAGTATTTT. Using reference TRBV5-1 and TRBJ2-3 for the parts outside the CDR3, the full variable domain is KAGVTQTPRYLIKTRGQQVTLSCSPISGHRSVSWYQQTPGQGLQFLFEYFSETQRNKGNFPGRFSGRQFSNSRSEMNVSTLELGDSALYLCASSLDGTSTDTQYFGPGTRLTVL.

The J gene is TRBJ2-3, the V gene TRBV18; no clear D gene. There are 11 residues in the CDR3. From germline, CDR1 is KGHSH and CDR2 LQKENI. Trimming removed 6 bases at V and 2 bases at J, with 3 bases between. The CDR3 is CASSSTDTQYF. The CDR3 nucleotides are TGTGCCAGCTCCTCCACAGATACGCAGTATTTT. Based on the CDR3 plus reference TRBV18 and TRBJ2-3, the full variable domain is NAGVMQNPRHLVRRRGQEARLRCSPMKGHSHVYWYRQLPEEGLKFMVYLQKENIIDESGMPKERFSAEFPKEGPSILRIQQVVRGDSAAYFCASSSTDTQYFGPGTRLTVL.

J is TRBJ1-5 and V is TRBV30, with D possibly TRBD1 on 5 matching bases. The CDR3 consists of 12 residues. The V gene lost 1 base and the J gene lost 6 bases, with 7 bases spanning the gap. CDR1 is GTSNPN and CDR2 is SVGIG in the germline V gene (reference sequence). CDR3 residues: CAWSAGAQPQHF. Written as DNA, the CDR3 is TGTGCCTGGAGTGCTGGGGCTCAGCCCCAGCATTTT. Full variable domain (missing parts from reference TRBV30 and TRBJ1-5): SQTIHQWPATLVQPVGSPLSLECTVEGTSNPNLYWYRQAAGRGLQLLFYSVGIGQISSEVPQNLSASRPQDRQFILSSKKLLLSDSGFYLCAWSAGAQPQHFGDGTRLSIL.

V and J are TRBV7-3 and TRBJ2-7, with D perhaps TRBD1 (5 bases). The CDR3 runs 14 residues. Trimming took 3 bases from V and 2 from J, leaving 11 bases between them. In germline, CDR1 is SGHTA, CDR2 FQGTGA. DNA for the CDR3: TGTGCCAGCAGCTTCGGCGTAGGGGCCTACGAGCAGTACTTC. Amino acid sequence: CASSFGVGAYEQYF. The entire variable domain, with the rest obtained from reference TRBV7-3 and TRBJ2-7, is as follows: GAGVSQTPSNKVTEKGKYVELRCDPISGHTALYWYRQSLGQGPEFLIYFQGTGAADDSGLPNDRFFAVRPEGSVSTLKIQRTERGDSAVYLCASSFGVGAYEQYFGPGTRLTVT.

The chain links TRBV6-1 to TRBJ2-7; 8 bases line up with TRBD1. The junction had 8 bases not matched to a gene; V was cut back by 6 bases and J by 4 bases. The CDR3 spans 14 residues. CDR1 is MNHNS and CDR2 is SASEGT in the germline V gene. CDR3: CASRTGTGTYEQYF. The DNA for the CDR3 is TGTGCCAGCAGGACCGGGACAGGAACTTACGAGCAGTACTTC.